This paragraph reports one TCR beta chain. The sample belongs to a study of T cells after yellow fever vaccination. Study observations and caveats: Bulk-population clonotypes that are abundant could appear as contaminants in FACS-sorted repertoires. Peak timing came faster in the weaker secondary response, day 5 versus 15.

The junction had 8 bases not matched to a gene; V was cut back by 5 bases and J by 8 bases. There are 15 residues in the CDR3. Germline values: CDR1 SGHVS, CDR2 FQNEAQ. Template-switching 5'RACE yielded the TCR cDNA; a universal primer site and UMIs were added in the process. TCRdb re-analysed the 5' RACE reads in MiXCR, keeping a single row per CDR3 protein. The sample records approximately 85,000 distinct CDR3 sequences, 13% being singletons. This sequence originates from a man aged 18 to 29 who received the YFV17D yellow fever vaccine. The chain combines TRBV7-8 with TRBJ2-1; 11 bases match TRBD2. The source was CD8+ T cells not binding an NS4B(214-222) dextramer, sorted from PBMCs, collected approximately 22 days after the first yellow fever vaccination. This CDR3 reads CASSDRSSGGYEQFF. CDR3 DNA sequence: TGTGCCAGCAGCGATCGATCTAGCGGGGGGTATGAGCAGTTCTTC.